This TCR beta chain stems from a study of shared clonotypes between healthy human individuals. Regarding the study as a whole: Researchers found naive subsets generally carried larger estimated richness than memory subsets.

The method was immunoSEQ multiplex PCR; TCRdb's version includes in-frame clones alone and lacks a portion of them. The sample includes 2 million to 3 million clones, roughly 93% of them seen just once. This clone appeared once. Its cognate antigen is unknown. The sequencing sample was made of naive CD4+ T cells from PBMCs. The subset denotes: CD45RA+ positively selected. This receptor was taken from a man between 18 and 35 years old in good health. Some clones in this sample may be carry-over from other donors' samples.

CDR3 sequence reads: CGSRDPYGYTF. In DNA form, the CDR3 reads TGCGGGTCCAGGGATCCCTATGGCTACACCTTC. The gene calls are TRBV20-1 and TRBJ1-2; D perhaps matches TRBD1 (5 bases). The CDR3 length is 11 residues. Germline lookup yields CDR1 DFQATT and CDR2 SNEGSKA (reference sequence).